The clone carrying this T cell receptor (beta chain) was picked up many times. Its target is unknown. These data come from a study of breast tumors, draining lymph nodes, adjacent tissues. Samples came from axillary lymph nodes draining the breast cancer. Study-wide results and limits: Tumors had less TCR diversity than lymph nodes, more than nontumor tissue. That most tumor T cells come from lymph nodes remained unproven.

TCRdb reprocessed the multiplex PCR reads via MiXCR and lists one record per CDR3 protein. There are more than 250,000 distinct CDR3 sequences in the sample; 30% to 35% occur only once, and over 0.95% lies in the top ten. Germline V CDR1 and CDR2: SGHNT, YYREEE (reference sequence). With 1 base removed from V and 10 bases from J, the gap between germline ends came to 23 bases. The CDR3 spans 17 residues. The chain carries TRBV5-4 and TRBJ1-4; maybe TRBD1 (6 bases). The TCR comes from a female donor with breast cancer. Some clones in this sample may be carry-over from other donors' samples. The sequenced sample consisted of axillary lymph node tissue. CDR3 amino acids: CASSLQDSAVRGGKLFF. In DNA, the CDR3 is TGTGCCAGCAGCTTGCAGGACAGTGCCGTGAGGGGAGGAAAACTGTTTTTT.